The 19 T cell receptor beta chains reported below all come from one sample, sequenced in a study of blood T cell repertoires in COVID-19. Some clones are missing from TCRdb's copy, which holds only in-frame ones; the method was immunoSEQ multiplex PCR. Of 440,000 or so clones listed, around 89% are singletons. The specimen sequenced was peripheral blood. These receptors were collected from a woman between 35 and 50 years old with COVID-19, enrolled during active disease.

This chain joins TRBV11-2 and TRBJ1-6, with D possibly matching TRBD1 (5 bases). The CDR3 consists of 14 residues. Germline V gives CDR1 SGHAT, CDR2 FQNNGV. V was pared by 1 base and J by 9 bases, with 10 bases between. The CDR3 is CASSLAQGISPLHF. CDR3 in DNA: TGTGCCAGCAGCTTAGCCCAGGGTATTTCACCCCTCCACTTT.

The V call is TRBV20-1, the J call TRBJ2-2; 7 nucleotides match TRBD2. This CDR3 has 15 residues. The junction had 11 bases not matched to a gene; V was cut back by 4 bases and J by 6 bases. Germline loops: CDR1 DFQATT, CDR2 SNEGSKA (reference sequence). CDR3 bases: TGCAGTGCTATTGACGCGGGCCGGGGGGCCGGGGAGCTGTTTTTT. Its translation: CSAIDAGRGAGELFF.

This clone was counted a single time. The V call is TRBV14, the J call TRBJ1-4; D gene uncertain. Germline V lookup: CDR1 SGHDN, CDR2 FVKESK. The CDR3 length is 13 residues. V was trimmed by 6 bases and J by 0 bases, leaving 5 bases between them. CDR3 region: CASRRATNEKLFF. The DNA of the CDR3 is TGTGCCAGCAGACGCGCAACTAATGAAAAACTGTTTTTT.

The chain is built from TRBV12-3 or TRBV12-4 and TRBJ2-7; TRBD2 is a possible D gene (5 bases). The CDR3 consists of 13 residues. Trimming took off 8 bases at V and 1 base at J, with 12 bases between the two ends. The CDR3 DNA sequence: TGTGCCAGCGGGTGGACTGGTTCCTACGAGCAGTACTTC. It codes for CASGWTGSYEQYF.

V and J are TRBV4-1 and TRBJ2-7; D is uncertain. This CDR3 is 13 amino acids long. V was shortened by 0 bases and J by 6 bases, with 9 bases between the two germline ends. CDR1 and CDR2 from the germline V gene are MGHRA and YSYEKL. CDR3 region: CASSQERAGEQYF. The CDR3 DNA reads TGCGCCAGCAGCCAAGAACGAGCCGGCGAGCAGTACTTC.

This clone was counted a single time. The rearrangement uses TRBV9 and TRBJ2-1; possibly TRBD2 for D (6 bases). Germline V gene sequence: CDR1 SGDLS, CDR2 YYNGEE. Trimming shortened V by 4 bases and J by 3 bases, and 17 bases separated the two germline ends. The CDR3 runs to 16 residues. CDR3 coding DNA: TGTGCCAGCAGCCGTGAACCGGGACTTCACTACAATGAGCAGTTCTTC. It codes for CASSREPGLHYNEQFF.

The CDR3, as DNA: TGTGCCAGCAGTATGAGACAGGGCGACACCGGGGAGCTGTTTTTT. Protein: CASSMRQGDTGELFF. The chain joins TRBV6-5 to TRBJ2-2; the match to TRBD1 covers 7 bases. CDR3 length: 15 amino acids. J gave up 3 bases and V 5 bases, and 6 bases lay outside the gene matches. Germline V gene sequence: CDR1 MNHEY, CDR2 SVGAGI.

The genes are TRBV7-3 and TRBJ1-2; 8 nucleotides line up with TRBD1. Germline CDR1 and CDR2: SGHTA and FQGTGA. This CDR3 is built from 16 residues. J gave up 6 bases and V 0 bases, and 9 bases lay outside the gene matches. The CDR3 is CASSLTWTGRPDGYTF. In DNA, the CDR3 is TGTGCCAGCAGCTTAACCTGGACAGGGAGGCCTGATGGCTACACCTTC.

V is TRBV6-6 and J is TRBJ1-5; D unresolved. V shed 7 bases and J shed 4 bases, with 11 bases lying between them. This CDR3 comprises 13 residues. Germline lookup yields CDR1 MNHNY and CDR2 SVGAGI (reference sequence). CDR3 in amino acids: CASTPPLNQPQHF. The DNA for the CDR3 is TGTGCCAGCACCCCCCCATTGAATCAGCCCCAGCATTTT.

The genes are TRBV6-2 or TRBV6-3 and TRBJ2-1; D is unresolved. CDR1 MNHEY and CDR2 SVGEGT come from the germline V gene. CDR3 length: 12 residues. V was trimmed by 0 bases and J by 10 bases, leaving 7 bases between them. The CDR3 coding sequence is TGTGCCAGCAGTTACTCCCTTTCGGAGCAGTTCTTC. Amino acids: CASSYSLSEQFF.

The CDR3 nucleotides are TGTGCCAGCAGCGCGACAGGGATTCACCCCGGGGAGCTGTTTTTT. As protein: CASSATGIHPGELFF. The gene calls are TRBV6-6 and TRBJ2-2; 7 bases align to TRBD1. Germline V gene data show CDR1 as MNHNY and CDR2 as SVGAGI (reference sequence). This CDR3 is built from 15 residues. After removal of 6 bases from V and 6 bases from J, the junction contained 10 bases not matched to a gene.

V usage is TRBV7-2 and J usage is TRBJ1-5; D unresolved. V was shortened by 5 bases and J by 5 bases, with 10 bases between the two germline ends. CDR3 length: 13 residues. Germline values: CDR1 SGHTA, CDR2 FQGNSA. For the CDR3, the DNA is TGTGCCAGCAGCCCGGGTTCTTATCAGCCCCAGCATTTT. The encoded protein is CASSPGSYQPQHF.

The CDR3 is CASSVERRTFGNTIYF. The CDR3 nucleotides are TGTGCCAGCAGCGTAGAAAGGAGGACTTTCGGAAACACCATATATTTT. The chain uses TRBV9 and TRBJ1-3; D gene unclear. CDR3 length: 16 amino acids. Trimming left V 0 bases short and J 4 bases short, with 14 bases between. Germline loops: CDR1 SGDLS, CDR2 YYNGEE.

In its sample, this clone was seen once. The rearrangement links TRBV25-1 to TRBJ2-3; 9 bases map to TRBD2. This CDR3 has 14 amino acids. The J segment lost 6 bases and the V segment lost 3 bases, leaving 4 bases of the junction unmatched. Per the germline V gene, CDR1 is MGHDK and CDR2 is SYGVNS. CDR3 in amino acids: CASSDGGGADTQYF. CDR3 DNA: TGTGCCAGCAGTGACGGCGGGGGGGCGGATACGCAGTATTTT.

This clone was found a few times. This chain links TRBV7-9 with TRBJ1-1; TRBD1 matches at 7 bases. Per germline, CDR1 SEHNR and CDR2 FQNEAQ (reference sequence). The CDR3 length is 15 residues. V was clipped by 1 base and J by 5 bases; unmatched bases: 7. The CDR3, as DNA: TGTGCCAGCAGCTTAGTCGGACAGGCGGAAACTGAAGCTTTCTTT. Its translation is CASSLVGQAETEAFF. Full variable domain (rest looked up from reference TRBV7-9 and TRBJ1-1): DTGVSQNPRHKITKRGQNVTFRCDPISEHNRLYWYRQTLGQGPEFLTYFQNEAQLEKSRLLSDRFSAERPKGSFSTLEIQRTEQGDSAMYLCASSLVGQAETEAFFGQGTRLTVV.

This clone was found a few times. The chain joins TRBV6-6 to TRBJ1-2; D gene uncertain. This CDR3 is built from 15 residues. Germline-derived CDR1 and CDR2 are MNHNY and SVGAGI (reference sequence). Deletions cut 4 bases from V and 5 bases from J, with 17 bases between. The CDR3 region is CASSSLRDRRYGYTF. The DNA of the CDR3 is TGTGCCAGCAGTTCCCTCAGAGACCGGCGGTATGGCTACACCTTC.

This clone was recorded once. This chain links TRBV5-1 with TRBJ1-6; D might be TRBD1 (6 bases). Germline assignment: CDR1 SGHRS and CDR2 YFSETQ. This CDR3 is built from 15 residues. The V end was cut by 10 bases, the J end by 6 bases, with 20 bases between. The CDR3 loop is CAAAAGARGNSPLHF. CDR3 DNA sequence: TGCGCCGCCGCGGCGGGGGCCAGAGGTAATTCACCCCTCCACTTT.

The J gene is TRBJ2-7, the V gene TRBV6-5; tentative D call: TRBD1 (6 bases). Trimming stripped 2 bases from V and 6 bases from J, with 14 bases between. Germline CDR1 reads MNHEY; CDR2 reads SVGAGI. The CDR3 runs to 14 residues. CDR3 loop: CASSYGGSPTEQYF. The DNA of the CDR3 is TGTGCCAGCAGTTACGGGGGCTCCCCCACCGAGCAGTACTTC.

V and J are TRBV27 and TRBJ1-6; D is possibly TRBD1 (5 bases). Trimming pared 5 bases from V and 3 bases from J, leaving 14 bases between. The CDR3 is 16 amino acids. CDR1 and CDR2 from the germline V gene are MNHEY and SMNVEV (reference sequence). Here the CDR3 DNA reads TGTGCCAGCAGTCCCTCGGGTAGGGGCTATAATTCACCCCTCCACTTT. This translates into CASSPSGRGYNSPLHF.